The 2 T cell receptor beta chains reported below all come from one sample, sequenced in a study of cytomegalovirus exposure and HLA in healthy donors. The PCR used 60 Vbeta and 13 Jbeta primers. Using immunoSEQ multiplex PCR, the repertoire was profiled, and TCRdb retains in-frame clones only, with some absent. The table includes about 160,000 clones, approximately 80% detected once. The material sequenced was PBMCs. All receptors come from a man under 40 in good health and CMV-seronegative.

The genes are TRBV27 and TRBJ2-7; 14 bases align to TRBD2. The germline V gene encodes CDR1 MNHEY and CDR2 SMNVEV (reference sequence). The CDR3 loop spans 18 amino acids. V trimming: 5 bases; J trimming: 5 bases; junction bases outside the gene matches: 14. For the CDR3, the DNA is TGTGCCAGCAGTGCCCCCGGGACTAGCGGGGGTTGGGTACACGAGCAGTACTTC. It yields the protein CASSAPGTSGGWVHEQYF.

V is TRBV7-2 and J is TRBJ2-1, with TRBD2 matching 7 bases. V gave up 0 bases and J gave up 8 bases; unmatched junction bases: 7. Germline CDR1 SGHTA, CDR2 FQGNSA. The CDR3 has 15 amino acids. The CDR3 DNA reads as TGTGCCAGCAGCTTAGCCGGACTAGTCGGGGATGAGCAGTTCTTC. It encodes CASSLAGLVGDEQFF.